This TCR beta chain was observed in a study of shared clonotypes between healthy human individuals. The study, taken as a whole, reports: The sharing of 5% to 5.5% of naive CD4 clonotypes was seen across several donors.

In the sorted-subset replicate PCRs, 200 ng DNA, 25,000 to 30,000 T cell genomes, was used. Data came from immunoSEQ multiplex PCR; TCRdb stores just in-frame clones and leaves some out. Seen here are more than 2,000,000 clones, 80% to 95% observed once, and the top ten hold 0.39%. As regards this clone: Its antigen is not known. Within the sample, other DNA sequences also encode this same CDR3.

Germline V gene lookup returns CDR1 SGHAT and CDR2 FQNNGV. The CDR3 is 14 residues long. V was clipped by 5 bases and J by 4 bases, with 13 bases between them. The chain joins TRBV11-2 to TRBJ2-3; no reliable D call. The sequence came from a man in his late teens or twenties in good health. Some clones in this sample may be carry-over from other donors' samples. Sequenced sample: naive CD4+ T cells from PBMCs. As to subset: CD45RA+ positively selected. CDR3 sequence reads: CASSLLGAADTQYF. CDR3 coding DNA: TGTGCCAGCAGCCTTCTAGGTGCTGCAGATACGCAGTATTTT.